These 11 T cell receptor beta chains share one sample of origin, sequenced in a study of blood T cell repertoires in COVID-19. Clones were read by immunoSEQ multiplex PCR, and TCRdb kept only the in-frame ones, dropping some. This sample has around 260,000 clones, with around 87% found just once. Specimen: peripheral blood. The receptor set was obtained from a woman aged 50 to 60 with acute or convalescent COVID-19.

The chain has TRBV9 and TRBJ2-2; 14 positions agree with TRBD2. J was trimmed by 6 bases and V by 3 bases; bases with no gene match: 19. CDR3 length: 21 residues. Germline-derived CDR1 and CDR2 are SGDLS and YYNGEE. CDR3 in DNA: TGTGCCAGCAGCGGTCGGGGACCGACTAGCGGGAGGGCCAGAGGGTCCGGGGAGCTGTTTTTT. Its translation is CASSGRGPTSGRARGSGELFF.

The chain combines TRBV24-1 with TRBJ2-7, with 12 bases fitting TRBD1. This CDR3 contains 16 residues. Germline CDR1 KGHDR, CDR2 SFDVKD. V gave up 1 base and J gave up 4 bases; unmatched junction bases: 4. CDR3 in amino acids: CATSDLGTGGAYEQYF. The CDR3 nucleotides are TGTGCCACCAGTGATTTAGGGACAGGGGGCGCGTACGAGCAGTACTTC.

The chain employs TRBV6-2 or TRBV6-3 and TRBJ2-7, with D tentatively TRBD2 (5 bases). Germline V gene sequence: CDR1 MNHEY, CDR2 SVGEGT. This CDR3 contains 14 residues. Trimming stripped 5 bases from V and 3 bases from J, with 14 bases between. CDR3 sequence: CASSRQAELYEQYF. The DNA of the CDR3 is TGTGCCAGCAGTCGCCAAGCGGAGCTCTACGAGCAGTACTTC.

The CDR3 protein is CASSPLGTGDNEQFF. The DNA of the CDR3 is TGCGCCAGCAGCCCGCTGGGGACAGGGGATAATGAGCAGTTCTTC. The chain links TRBV4-1 to TRBJ2-1; 10 nucleotides align to TRBD1. The V segment lost 4 bases and the J segment 7 bases; nucleotides outside the gene matches: 7. The CDR3 has 15 residues. Looked up from germline, CDR1 is MGHRA and CDR2 is YSYEKL.

In its sample, this clone was seen a few times. The chain is built from TRBV7-6 and TRBJ2-7, with D tentatively TRBD1 (7 bases). The CDR3 sequence is 14 residues long. Trimming removed 5 bases at V and 3 bases at J, with 14 bases between. Germline V gives CDR1 SGHVS, CDR2 FNYEAQ. The CDR3 sequence: CASSPGTAGYEQYF. CDR3 sequence (DNA): TGTGCCAGCAGCCCCGGGACAGCGGGCTACGAGCAGTACTTC. Based on the CDR3 plus reference TRBV7-6 and TRBJ2-7, the full variable domain is GAGVSQSPRYKVTKRGQDVALRCDPISGHVSLYWYRQALGQGPEFLTYFNYEAQQDKSGLPNDRFSAERPEGSISTLTIQRTEQRDSAMYRCASSPGTAGYEQYFGPGTRLTVT.

The rearrangement links TRBV7-9 to TRBJ1-5, with 7 bases that match TRBD1. The CDR3 runs to 17 residues. Per the germline V gene, CDR1 is SEHNR and CDR2 is FQNEAQ (reference sequence). Trimming cost V 1 base and J 0 bases; bases outside gene matches: 6. The CDR3 coding sequence is TGTGCCAGCAGCTTAGGGGGGGACAGCCATAGCAATCAGCCCCAGCATTTT. As protein: CASSLGGDSHSNQPQHF.

CDR3 sequence reads: CASSIPDRKGTEAFF. DNA for the CDR3: TGTGCCAGTAGTATCCCGGACAGGAAGGGCACTGAAGCTTTCTTT. V and J are TRBV19 and TRBJ1-1; TRBD1 matches at 7 bases. CDR3 length: 15 amino acids. Trimming removed 3 bases from V and 4 bases from J; junction bases left unmatched: 8. Germline values: CDR1 LNHDA, CDR2 SQIVND (reference sequence). The whole variable domain, filled in from reference TRBV19 and TRBJ1-1, reads DGGITQSPKYLFRKEGQNVTLSCEQNLNHDAMYWYRQDPGQGLRLIYYSQIVNDFQKGDIAEGYSVSREKKESFPLTVTSAQKNPTAFYLCASSIPDRKGTEAFFGQGTRLTVV.

CDR3 protein: CASFSMVGGQDTEAFF. The DNA for the CDR3 is TGTGCCAGCTTTTCCATGGTCGGGGGGCAGGACACTGAAGCTTTCTTT. The chain has TRBV18 and TRBJ1-1, with a possible D match to TRBD1 (6 bases). Germline assignment: CDR1 KGHSH and CDR2 LQKENI. CDR3 length: 16 amino acids. Trimming removed 7 bases at V and 3 bases at J, with 21 bases between.

The gene calls are TRBV4-1 and TRBJ2-7; 8 nucleotides line up with TRBD1. This CDR3 has 13 residues. V lost 2 bases to trimming and J lost 6 bases; unmatched junction nucleotides: 3. Per the germline V gene, CDR1 is MGHRA and CDR2 is YSYEKL. The CDR3 loop is CASSQQDRVEQYF. Written as DNA, the CDR3 is TGCGCCAGCAGCCAACAGGACAGGGTCGAGCAGTACTTC.

The J gene is TRBJ1-1, the V gene TRBV28; TRBD1 is a possible D gene (6 bases). This CDR3 has 16 residues. Germline CDR1 reads MDHEN; CDR2 reads SYDVKM. Trimming shortened V by 2 bases and J by 3 bases, and 16 bases separated the two germline ends. The CDR3 bases are TGTGCCAGCAGTTTAGGTGGGGGCCCCATTGACACTGAAGCTTTCTTT. This translates into CASSLGGGPIDTEAFF.

This clone was recorded a few times. The chain employs TRBV5-4 and TRBJ2-7; D ambiguous. The CDR3 is made up of 13 amino acids. Deletions cut 2 bases from V and 3 bases from J, with 9 bases between. Germline values: CDR1 SGHNT, CDR2 YYREEE (reference sequence). CDR3 DNA sequence: TGTGCCAGCAGCTTCACAGAAAACTACGAGCAGTACTTC. Protein sequence: CASSFTENYEQYF. The whole variable domain, filled in from reference TRBV5-4 and TRBJ2-7, reads ETGVTQSPTHLIKTRGQQVTLRCSSQSGHNTVSWYQQALGQGPQFIFQYYREEENGRGNFPPRFSGLQFPNYSSELNVNALELDDSALYLCASSFTENYEQYFGPGTRLTVT.